These T cell receptor beta chains were read from a single sample in a study of blood T cell repertoires in COVID-19. Generated by immunoSEQ multiplex PCR, the TCRdb table keeps only in-frame clones and is missing some. The table has some 45,000 clones, about 80% seen once. The sample consisted of peripheral blood. These TCRs come from a woman aged 55-70 years with acute or convalescent COVID-19. The CDR3 runs from the conserved cysteine through the conserved F or W. D genes are given only for firm matches. Only some rows state a clone size, as once, few, many or a class for expanded clones.

j_call cdr3_length v_call clone_size d_call cdr3_nt cdr3_aa
TRBJ2-7 15 TRBV4-1 NA TRBD1 TGCGCCAGCAGCCAAGAAAGGGACAGTCCCTACGAGCAGTACTTC CASSQERDSPYEQYF
TRBJ1-2 14 TRBV7-2 NA NA TGTGCCAGCAGCTTAGGGCGGGCGGGTTATGGCTACACCTTC CASSLGRAGYGYTF
TRBJ2-2 17 TRBV4-3 NA TRBD2 TGCGCCAGCAGCCAAGATATCGGGGGGGATGACACCGGGGAGCTGTTTTTT CASSQDIGGDDTGELFF
TRBJ2-3 15 TRBV28 NA TRBD2 TGTGCCAGCAGTTCGGGGGGGCCAGGGGTAGATACGCAGTATTTT CASSSGGPGVDTQYF
TRBJ2-7 13 TRBV7-9 NA NA TGTGCCAGCAGCCCCCCCAGGGCCTACGAGCAGTACTTC CASSPPRAYEQYF
TRBJ2-2 18 TRBV9 NA NA TGTGCCAGCAGCGTCTCTCGGTCCGACATACGTGGCACCGGGGAGCTGTTTTTT CASSVSRSDIRGTGELFF
TRBJ1-1 15 TRBV5-1 NA NA TGCGCCAGCAGGAAGGAGGGCACCATCCCCACTGAAGCTTTCTTT CASRKEGTIPTEAFF
TRBJ2-2 16 TRBV5-1 NA TRBD1 TGCGCCAGCAGCTTCCGGGACAGGGGACGACCCGGGGAGCTGTTTTTT CASSFRDRGRPGELFF
TRBJ2-1 18 TRBV3-1/TRBV3-2 NA NA TGTGCCAGCAGCCAAGTGGCGGGGGGACAGGGCTCCAGCAATGAGCAGTTCTTC CASSQVAGGQGSSNEQFF
TRBJ2-7 14 TRBV4-1 NA NA TGCGCCAGCAGCCTTGACAGTAGCTCCTACGAGCAGTACTTC CASSLDSSSYEQYF
TRBJ1-2 13 TRBV9 NA NA TGTGCCAGCAGCGTAGGCGGGGGGAGAGGCTACACCTTC CASSVGGGRGYTF
TRBJ2-3 14 TRBV6-5 NA TRBD2 TGTGCCAGCAGCTTAGCGGGGTCTACAGATACGCAGTATTTT CASSLAGSTDTQYF
TRBJ2-2 12 TRBV10-3 NA TRBD1 TGTGCCACCCGACAGGGGTCCGGGGAGCTGTTTTTT CATRQGSGELFF
TRBJ2-2 17 TRBV21-1 few NA TGTGCCAGCAGCAAGACACTCGGGACTAGTCATCCCGGGGAGCTGTTTTTT CASSKTLGTSHPGELFF
TRBJ1-5 14 TRBV9 few NA TGTGCCAGCAGCGCCGAGGAACTCTCTCAGCCCCAGCATTTT CASSAEELSQPQHF
TRBJ1-4 13 TRBV5-6 NA TRBD1 TGTGCCAGCAGCCGGGACAGGAATGAAAAACTGTTTTTT CASSRDRNEKLFF
TRBJ1-6 17 TRBV7-9 NA TRBD1 TGTGCCAGCAGCTTAGCTGCAGAGACAGGGCTTAATTCACCCCTCCACTTT CASSLAAETGLNSPLHF
TRBJ2-1 17 TRBV6-2/TRBV6-3 NA NA TGTGCCAGCAGCTGGGGACAGCGGGTAATGTGGATCAATGAGCAGTTCTTC CASSWGQRVMWINEQFF
TRBJ2-3 13 TRBV7-2 NA NA TGTGCCAGCAGCTTAGCGGGGGGGGCCCGTAGGTATTTT CASSLAGGARRYF
TRBJ1-3 15 TRBV9 few NA TGTGCCAGCAGCGCCGCAGGGATCTCTGGAAACACCATATATTTT CASSAAGISGNTIYF
TRBJ2-2 15 TRBV7-8 once NA TGTGCCAGCAGCTTTTTAGCGGCGAACACCGGGGAGCTGTTTTTT CASSFLAANTGELFF
TRBJ1-5 13 TRBV27 NA NA TGTGCCAGCAGTTTAGGACAGAATCAGCCCCAGCATTTT CASSLGQNQPQHF